The 9 T cell receptor beta chains presented below share a single source sample, sequenced in a study of blood T cell repertoires in COVID-19. Using immunoSEQ multiplex PCR, the repertoire was profiled, and TCRdb retains in-frame clones only, with some absent. The top ten hold more than 6.5% of the sample, which has roughly 180,000 clones, about four fifths seen once. The sequencing input was peripheral blood. These receptors came from a woman aged 55-69 years with COVID-19, enrolled during active disease.

The chain links TRBV11-2 to TRBJ2-7; 7 nucleotides line up with TRBD2. Germline lookup yields CDR1 SGHAT and CDR2 FQNNGV. CDR3 length: 14 amino acids. The ends lost 5 bases at V and 5 bases at J; junction bases unmatched: 9. The CDR3: CASSRTSLRHEQYF. The CDR3 region has the DNA TGTGCCAGCAGCCGGACTAGTTTGCGCCACGAGCAGTACTTC.

The chain recombines TRBV16 with TRBJ1-6; no definite D call. V shed 2 bases and J shed 3 bases, with 20 bases lying between them. The germline V gene has CDR1 KGHSY and CDR2 FQNENV. The CDR3 has 19 residues. CDR3 residues: CASSQNPTDPGFYNSPLHF. CDR3 nucleotide sequence: TGTGCCAGCAGCCAAAATCCCACAGACCCAGGCTTCTATAATTCACCCCTCCACTTT. The full variable domain, in which reference TRBV16 and TRBJ1-6 provide the parts outside the CDR3, is GEEVAQTPKHLVRGEGQKAKLYCAPIKGHSYVFWYQQVLKNEFKFLISFQNENVFDETGMPKERFSAKCLPNSPCSLEIQATKLEDSAVYFCASSQNPTDPGFYNSPLHFGNGTRLTVT.

V gene TRBV5-8 combines with J gene TRBJ2-1, with D tentatively TRBD1 (5 bases). Germline values: CDR1 SGHTS, CDR2 YDEGEE. V was clipped by 0 bases and J by 2 bases, with 18 bases between them. The CDR3 length is 18 residues. For the CDR3, the DNA is TGTGCCAGCAGCTTGGAGTTGTCTCAGGGTTTTGCCTACAATGAGCAGTTCTTC. Translating gives CASSLELSQGFAYNEQFF.

This clone came up a few times. The chain is built from TRBV19 and TRBJ1-5; D remains unclear. This CDR3 region has 14 residues. The V gene's germline CDR1 is LNHDA and CDR2 SQIVND (reference sequence). V was pared by 5 bases and J by 3 bases, with 11 bases between. As DNA, the CDR3 is TGTGCCAGTAGTCAGTCTTCATTCAATCAGCCCCAGCATTTT. Translated: CASSQSSFNQPQHF.

J is TRBJ1-6 and V is TRBV5-1; the D gene is possibly TRBD1 (6 bases). Trimming left V 0 bases short and J 7 bases short, with 14 bases between. CDR3 length: 16 amino acids. CDR1 and CDR2 (germline): SGHRS, YFSETQ. This CDR3 reads CASSLEGGGGNSPLHF. The CDR3 DNA reads as TGCGCCAGCAGCTTGGAGGGAGGGGGTGGAAATTCACCCCTCCACTTT.

This rearrangement joins TRBV5-1 to TRBJ1-2; D gene uncertain. Germline V gene sequence: CDR1 SGHRS, CDR2 YFSETQ. This CDR3 has 14 amino acids. V dropped 0 bases and J dropped 8 bases, with 14 bases sitting between them. CDR3 loop: CASSLADRTGGYTF. In nucleotides, the CDR3 is TGCGCCAGCAGCTTGGCCGATAGGACGGGGGGCTACACCTTC.

The chain carries TRBV25-1 and TRBJ1-3; a possible D gene is TRBD1 (5 bases). V was clipped by 2 bases and J by 0 bases, with 14 bases between them. This CDR3 has 17 residues. Germline lookup yields CDR1 MGHDK and CDR2 SYGVNS. The CDR3 sequence is CASSEVGTGSSGNTIYF. DNA of the CDR3: TGTGCCAGCAGTGAAGTCGGTACAGGAAGCTCTGGAAACACCATATATTTT.

V is TRBV3-1 (or the pseudogene TRBV3-2) and J is TRBJ2-1; no firm D call. V lost 5 bases and J lost 2, with 13 bases in between. CDR3 size: 15 residues. Per the germline V gene, CDR1 is LGHDT and CDR2 is YNNKEL (reference sequence). CDR3 nucleotide sequence: TGTGCCAGCAGCTCCGCGGAGTGGCCCTACAATGAGCAGTTCTTC. Protein product: CASSSAEWPYNEQFF.

This chain uses TRBV18 with TRBJ1-2; no definite D call. CDR3 length: 14 residues. The V end lost 3 bases, the J end lost 2 bases, and 10 bases lay between the germline ends. Germline V gene data show CDR1 as KGHSH and CDR2 as LQKENI. In nucleotides, the CDR3 is TGTGCCAGCTCACCCTCCGGAGAGAACTATGGCTACACCTTC. Translated, it gives CASSPSGENYGYTF.